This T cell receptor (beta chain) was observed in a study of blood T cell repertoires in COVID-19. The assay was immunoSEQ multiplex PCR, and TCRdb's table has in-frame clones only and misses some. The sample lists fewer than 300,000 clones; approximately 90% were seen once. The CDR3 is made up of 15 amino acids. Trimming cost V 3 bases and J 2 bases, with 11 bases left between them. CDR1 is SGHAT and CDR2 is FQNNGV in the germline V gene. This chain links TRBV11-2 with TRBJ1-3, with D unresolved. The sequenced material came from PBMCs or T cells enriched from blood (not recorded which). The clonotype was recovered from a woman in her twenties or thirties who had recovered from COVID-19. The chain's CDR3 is CASSLGVFAGNTIYF. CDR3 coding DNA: TGTGCCAGCAGCTTGGGAGTCTTCGCTGGAAACACCATATATTTT.